Each of the 10 T cell receptor beta chains below was sequenced from the same sample in a study of T-cell memory formation after mild COVID-19. From the 5' RACE reads, TCRdb called clonotypes with MiXCR, one entry per CDR3 protein. The sample holds approximately 300,000 distinct CDR3 sequences; about 16% are singletons and the top ten take 22%. The sample consisted of PBMCs or a T cell subset sorted from them (not recorded which). The receptors here all came from a man younger than 35 who had mild COVID-19 (a few samples of this study predate the infection). Cell type and time point are not known.

The J gene is TRBJ2-2, the V gene TRBV5-1, with D possibly being TRBD1 (6 bases). This CDR3 comprises 15 residues. Germline CDR1 and CDR2: SGHRS and YFSETQ. V lost 4 bases and J 3 bases, leaving 13 bases between the germline ends. CDR3 sequence: CASSPWTEDTGELFF. The CDR3 DNA is TGCGCCAGCAGCCCATGGACAGAGGACACCGGGGAGCTGTTTTTT.

This clonotype was detected a few times. The chain couples TRBV24-1 to TRBJ2-1; 7 positions match TRBD1. The V and J ends lost 5 bases and 0 bases, in that order; junction bases with no gene match: 15. Germline V gene lookup returns CDR1 KGHDR and CDR2 SFDVKD. The CDR3 is made up of 19 amino acids. DNA of the CDR3: TGTGCCACCAGTGCTGCCCGGGGACAGTCTTTTGACTCCTACAATGAGCAGTTCTTC. Its protein is CATSAARGQSFDSYNEQFF.

The chain uses TRBV29-1 and TRBJ1-1, with 8 bases matching TRBD1. CDR1 and CDR2 (germline): SQVTM, ANQGSEA. CDR3 length equals 14 residues. V shed 3 bases and J 4 bases; nucleotides not matched to a gene: 7. CDR3 sequence: CSVDTQGAGTEAFF. The CDR3, as DNA: TGCAGCGTTGATACCCAGGGGGCCGGCACTGAAGCTTTCTTT.

The chain couples TRBV7-9 to TRBJ2-3, with D tentatively TRBD1 (6 bases). The V and J ends lost 5 bases and 3 bases respectively, with 12 bases between them. Germline V lookup: CDR1 SEHNR, CDR2 FQNEAQ (reference sequence). The CDR3 runs 14 residues. CDR3 sequence reads: CASSNRDRTDTQYF. Here the CDR3 DNA reads TGTGCCAGCAGCAACAGGGATCGGACAGATACGCAGTATTTT. Based on the CDR3 plus reference TRBV7-9 and TRBJ2-3, the full variable domain is DTGVSQNPRHKITKRGQNVTFRCDPISEHNRLYWYRQTLGQGPEFLTYFQNEAQLEKSRLLSDRFSAERPKGSFSTLEIQRTEQGDSAMYLCASSNRDRTDTQYFGPGTRLTVL.

The chain couples TRBV4-2 to TRBJ2-3, with 9 bases lining up with TRBD2. This CDR3 has 15 residues. CDR1 and CDR2 from the germline V gene are LGHNA and YNFKEQ. Trimming took 1 base from V and 2 from J; bases not matched to a gene: 1. The CDR3 sequence: CASSQGGGDTDTQYF. CDR3 coding DNA: TGTGCCAGCAGCCAAGGCGGGGGGGACACAGATACGCAGTATTTT.

The chain carries TRBV30 and TRBJ1-5, with 7 positions matching TRBD1. The CDR3 contains 15 residues. Germline loops: CDR1 GTSNPN, CDR2 SVGIG (reference sequence). Germline trimming cut 3 bases from V and 3 bases from J; bases unmatched to any gene: 8. The CDR3 DNA is TGTGCCTGGAGCGTAGGACAGGTTATCAATCAGCCCCAGCATTTT. Protein sequence: CAWSVGQVINQPQHF.

This chain links TRBV6-2 or TRBV6-3 with TRBJ1-2, with 8 bases fitting TRBD1. J lost 8 bases, V lost 6 bases, and 8 bases had no gene match. The CDR3 spans 13 residues. Germline V lookup: CDR1 MNHEY, CDR2 SVGEGT. CDR3 sequence reads: CASSQGQVSGYTF. CDR3 DNA sequence: TGTGCCAGCAGCCAGGGACAGGTGTCAGGCTACACCTTC.

The chain joins TRBV3-1 to TRBJ1-2; D is ambiguous. The CDR3 has 13 residues. V shed 3 bases and J shed 4 bases, with 9 bases lying between them. Germline CDR1 and CDR2: LGHDT and YNNKEL (reference sequence). The CDR3, as DNA: TGTGCCAGCAGCCACACAGACCCCTATGGCTACACCTTC. Protein product: CASSHTDPYGYTF.

This sequence joins TRBV3-1 and TRBJ1-5; no definite D call. Germline CDR1 is LGHDT and CDR2 is YNNKEL (reference sequence). The CDR3 runs 13 residues. V dropped 3 bases and J dropped 7 bases, with 10 bases sitting between them. The CDR3 DNA reads as TGTGCCAGCAGCCAGCTGGGCGAGCAGCCCCAGCATTTT. Translated: CASSQLGEQPQHF.

This clonotype occurred a few times. This chain links TRBV4-3 with TRBJ1-5; no firm D call. V was trimmed by 4 bases and J by 1 base, leaving 14 bases between them. The germline V gene encodes CDR1 LGHNA and CDR2 YSLEER. This CDR3 is built from 16 residues. CDR3 DNA sequence: TGCGCCAGCAGCCTGACCTTGGGGTACAGCAATCAGCCCCAGCATTTT. It translates to CASSLTLGYSNQPQHF.